The present T cell receptor (beta chain) was sequenced within a study of cytomegalovirus exposure and HLA in healthy donors. Study overall: A previous analysis identified approximately 120 million unique TCR beta sequences derived from some 170 million T cells. Early released data comprised about 85 million unique TCRs from HLA-typed donors.

This clone was observed a handful of times. Its antigen remains unknown. The germline V gene encodes CDR1 SNHLY and CDR2 FYNNEI. Trimming removed 0 bases at V and 1 base at J, with 10 bases between. This CDR3 contains 15 residues. 60 Vbeta and 13 Jbeta primers were used in PCR. Repertoires were generated with immunoSEQ multiplex PCR, while TCRdb's copy carries only in-frame clones and drops some. The table includes some 92,000 clones, 65% to 85% detected once. General study findings and limits: Later, an analysis found that common viral pathogens appeared to be linked with several of the most significant clusters.

The source of this sequence is a man in his thirties or forties in good health and CMV-seronegative. The sequencing sample was made of PBMCs. The chain is built from TRBV2 and TRBJ2-7, with TRBD2 as a possible D gene (5 bases). This chain's CDR3 is CASSEAGGHSYEQYF. CDR3 nucleotides: TGTGCCAGCAGTGAAGCAGGAGGCCATTCCTACGAGCAGTACTTC.